This T cell receptor beta chain is drawn from a study of regulatory T cells in long-lasting Graves disease (dated by TCRdb to 2020 to 2022). In terms of the full investigation: In the newly diagnosed Graves' disease group, patients had been taking antithyroid drugs for less than 3 months. This study used TCR sequencing and RNA sequencing of peripheral blood to compare persistent Graves' disease patients against newly diagnosed Graves' disease patients. The study was registered as a clinical trial and conducted in China. A total of around 35 samples were covered by TCR sequencing, comprising 13 persistent and approximately 20 newly diagnosed Graves' disease patients.

The method behind the library was multiplex PCR. Sequencing was performed on an Illumina HiSeq 4000. TCR beta libraries were built with iRepertoire HTBI primers and Arm-PCR amplification of CDR3 regions. Before sequencing, the PCR products went through gel purification. Per the source publication's procedure: Gene usage analysis of CDR3 amino acid clonotypes used the approximately 62 TRBV and some 13 TRBJ segments found across samples. COPE and FqMerger were used to merge the filtered high-quality paired reads into contigs. BLAST was used to align contigs to IMGT TRBV, TRBD and TRBJ reference genes, with CDR3 defined following IMGT. Highly expanded clones were defined as clonotypes with a frequency above 0.1%. Repertoire diversity was measured by Shannon entropy, and V-J evenness by the Gini coefficient. A clonotype found in more than one individual was treated as public. The raw public data were reprocessed by TCRdb itself: fastp quality trimming at Q25, MiXCR clonotype calling, in-frame beta chains only. Rows matching on CDR3 protein sequence are summarized as one entry with the most common DNA and genes. What appears here as the V and J calls and clone size reflects TCRdb's work, not the paper's. A total of roughly 440,000 distinct CDR3 sequences appear in this sample, about 15% of them only once. The ten largest make up around 23% of the sample.

What the authors observed across the whole study: As a limitation, the authors acknowledged that the small sample size may reduce accuracy. Compared with newly diagnosed patients, persistent Graves' disease patients had lower TCR Shannon entropy and fewer highly expanded clones, which suggests clonal expansion. The study examined only peripheral blood because the primary lesion, thyroid tissue, could not be accessed. Preferential use of TRBV28, TRBJ1-2 and TRBJ2-5 was observed in persistent disease, whereas TRBV20-1 and TRBJ2-1 were favored in newly diagnosed disease. More public clonotypes were shared among persistent patients (roughly 2,700) than among newly diagnosed patients (roughly 1,000). Sequencing and analysis were restricted to the TCR beta chain.

The germline V gene specifies KGHSH as CDR1 and LQKENI as CDR2. From V the trimming removes 8 bases and from J it removes 1 base, while the gene matches leave 4 bases of the junction unaccounted for. From its cysteine to its phenylalanine, the CDR3 spans 13 amino acids. CDR3 DNA is the only sequence kept; it has 39 bases, read in frame from the first base. On this clonotype: It lacks a known antigen. The input lacks base qualities; no much larger clone sits a single base away.

Reading the label with the study, this specimen's time point is: newly diagnosed GD, antithyroid drugs for less than 3 months. RNA was extracted from PBMCs in TRIzol for both TCR sequencing and RNA sequencing. The diagnosis of Graves' disease followed American Thyroid Association guidelines. Patients were recruited from an endocrinology department in Xi'an, China. Each patient gave 7 to 9.5 milliliters of peripheral blood, collected in an EDTA anticoagulant tube. Ficoll Paque Plus density gradient separation was used to isolate PBMCs, and no further T cell sorting was performed. An Agilent 2100 Bioanalyzer and agarose gel were used to check RNA quality, while a NanoDrop 2000 measured RNA concentration. This sample also appeared in a second study, on T cells in Graves' hyperthyroidism and ophthalmopathy. As the second study states: A patient counted as having stable Graves' hyperthyroidism if no progression to ophthalmopathy occurred over 18 months of follow-up. Hyperthyroidism patients were aged 18 to 65 years and newly diagnosed, with disease duration of less than 2 months. Exclusion was applied to patients with uncontrolled infections, other autoimmune diseases, pregnancy or lactation. Diagnoses were established on the basis of clinical symptoms, serum thyroxine and TRAb, thyroid ultrasound, and orbital computed tomography. The first round of RT-PCR for the TCR CDR3 was performed with the HTBI primer set and the Qiagen OneStep RT-PCR kit. Most expanded thyroid clonotypes (frequency above 0.001) were also detected in blood, suggesting blood repertoires may reflect thyroid immune responses. In cross-validation, a model built on a 13 V-J signature told ophthalmopathy apart from stable hyperthyroidism with approximately 90% sensitivity and roughly 81% specificity, and in testing the same model reached 80%/75%. In validation, progression to ophthalmopathy was predicted by the model with 70.59% sensitivity and just over 72% specificity, a median of about 6.4 months before onset. To identify distinguishing TCR V-J signatures, a discovery cohort of some 99 patients was used, comprising 40 to 45 with Graves' ophthalmopathy and approximately 58 with stable Graves' hyperthyroidism. Whether ophthalmopathy could be predicted prospectively was tested in an independent validation cohort made up of approximately 19 hyperthyroidism patients plus 17 patients who later progressed to ophthalmopathy. The roughly 90 discovery patients were divided at random into training and test sets in a 7:3 ratio. In more than 5 Graves' hyperthyroidism patients, the study also compared T-cell repertoires from thyroid tissue with T-cell repertoires from blood. Following sampling, methimazole starting at 30 mg daily was given to hyperthyroidism patients, and high-dose intravenous methylprednisolone was given to ophthalmopathy patients. Libraries were constructed in a second round of multiplex PCR, after which size selection and purification were performed. Sequencing of the libraries was done on an Illumina HiSeq2000 using paired-end 100 bp reads. SOAPnuke was used to process the raw data, with reads discarded if the reads contained adapters or uncalled bases, had a mean Phred below 15, or lacked an exact constant-primer or identifier match. High-quality paired reads were merged with COPE v1.2.5, and unique nucleotide sequences were defined as clonotypes. MiTCR v1.1 was used to align the clonotypes against IMGT TRBV, TRBD and TRBJ reference segments. Only V-J combinations with frequency above 0.0001, covering 99.2% of repertoires, were analysed. A TCS score was defined as the ratio of F50 (clonal expansion) to E x V (chaos), with BLOSUM62-based TCRdist applied between CDR3 peptides within each V-J. Welch's t-statistics and random forest reduced several hundred V-J features to roughly 13, which were used in a naive Bayes classifier (R e1071). No statistical method was used to set the sample size in advance, and investigators knew the group allocation. The paper reports TCR Vbeta CDR3 sequencing of 135 peripheral blood samples: around 45 ophthalmopathy, some 80 hyperthyroidism and roughly 17 progressor patients.

The source material was peripheral blood mononuclear cells (PBMCs), sampled at new diagnosis, from a patient treated with antithyroid drugs. The sequence is built from TRBV18 and TRBJ1-1; 7 bases in the junction line up with TRBD1. The receptor was derived from a woman between 18 and 29 years old with Graves disease. Donor details come from another sample of the same person, matched by shared clones. The CDR3 corresponds to CASKGQENTEAFF. The DNA reads TGTGCCAGCAAAGGACAGGAGAACACTGAAGCTTTCTTT.